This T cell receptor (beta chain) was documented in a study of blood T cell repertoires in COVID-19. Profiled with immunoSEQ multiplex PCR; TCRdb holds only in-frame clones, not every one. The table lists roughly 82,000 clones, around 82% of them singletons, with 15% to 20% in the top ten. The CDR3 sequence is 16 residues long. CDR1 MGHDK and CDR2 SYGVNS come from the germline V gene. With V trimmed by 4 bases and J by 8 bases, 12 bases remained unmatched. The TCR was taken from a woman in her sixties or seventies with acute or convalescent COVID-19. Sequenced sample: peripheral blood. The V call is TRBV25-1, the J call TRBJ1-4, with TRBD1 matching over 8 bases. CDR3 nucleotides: TGTGCCAGCAGTGCTTCGTACAGGGGGTATGAAGAAAAACTGTTTTTT. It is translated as CASSASYRGYEEKLFF.